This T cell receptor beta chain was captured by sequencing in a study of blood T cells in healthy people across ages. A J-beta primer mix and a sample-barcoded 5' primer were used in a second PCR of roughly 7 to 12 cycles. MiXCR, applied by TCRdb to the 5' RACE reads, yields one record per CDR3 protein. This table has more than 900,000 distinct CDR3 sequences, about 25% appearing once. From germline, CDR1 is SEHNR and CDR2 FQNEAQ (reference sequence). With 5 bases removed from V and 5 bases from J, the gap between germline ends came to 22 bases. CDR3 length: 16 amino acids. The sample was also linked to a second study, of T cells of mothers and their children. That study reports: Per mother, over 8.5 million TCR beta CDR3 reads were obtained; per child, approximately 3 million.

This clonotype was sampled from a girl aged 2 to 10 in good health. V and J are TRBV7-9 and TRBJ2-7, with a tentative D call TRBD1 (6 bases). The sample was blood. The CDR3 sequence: CASSLLFPGVAHEQYF. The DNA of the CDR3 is TGTGCCAGCAGCCTTCTATTCCCAGGGGTCGCCCACGAGCAGTACTTC.